This T cell receptor beta chain was captured in a study of blood T cell repertoires in COVID-19. Across the whole study: Sites across the United States, Italy and Spain contributed samples from acute and convalescent COVID-19. The analysed material was cDNA or gDNA that came from T cells, B-cell-depleted T cells, or PBMCs.

The CDR3 is 13 residues long. Looked up from germline, CDR1 is MGHRA and CDR2 is YSYEKL. The V end lost 0 bases, the J end lost 5 bases, and 7 bases lay between the germline ends. In the authors' workflow: From reference gene primer amplification, estimates of nucleated cell counts were derived. Libraries were prepared by immunoSEQ multiplex PCR; TCRdb keeps only in-frame clonotypes and omits some of them. V and J calls plus clone size are reproduced from that table; the DNA served to infer D and trimming. The table has 200,000 to 250,000 clones, about four fifths seen once. This clone has at least ten counts. Other DNA sequences in the same sample also yield this CDR3.

The chain has TRBV4-1 and TRBJ1-2; D uncertain. The clonotype comes from a woman aged 80 or over with acute or convalescent COVID-19. The specimen was peripheral blood. The CDR3 bases are TGCGCCAGCAGCCAAGAGAGCCATTATGGCTACACCTTC. It codes for CASSQESHYGYTF.